This T cell receptor beta chain originates from a study of T cells in Graves' hyperthyroidism and ophthalmopathy (dated by TCRdb to about 2019). Study-wide context: Peripheral blood was collected at initial diagnosis, before any treatment. TCR V-J signatures able to tell the groups apart were searched for in a discovery cohort of around 95 patients, of whom over 40 had Graves' ophthalmopathy and some 60 had stable Graves' hyperthyroidism. An independent validation cohort of under 20 hyperthyroidism patients and approximately 15 patients who later progressed to ophthalmopathy tested prospective prediction of ophthalmopathy. The 90 to 100 discovery patients were randomly split 7:3 into training and test sets. Thyroid tissue and blood T-cell repertoires from several Graves' hyperthyroidism patients were also compared in the study. After sampling, hyperthyroidism patients received methimazole starting at 30 mg daily, and ophthalmopathy patients received high-dose intravenous methylprednisolone. According to the paper, TCR Vbeta CDR3 sequencing was carried out on 135 peripheral blood samples, which came from fewer than 50 ophthalmopathy, around 75 hyperthyroidism and roughly 17 progressor patients.

In the ophthalmopathy patients, disease was moderately to severely active, with a Clinical Activity Score of 3 or more, a NOSPECS grade of 4 or more, and a duration of less than 3 months. The study excluded patients with uncontrolled infections, other autoimmune diseases, pregnancy or lactation. Diagnoses were established on the basis of clinical symptoms, serum thyroxine and TRAb, thyroid ultrasound, and orbital computed tomography. PBMCs were isolated from about 9 ml of fresh peripheral blood by Ficoll-Paque density gradient centrifugation. Trizol reagent was used to extract total RNA, and RNA quality was then checked on an Agilent 2100 Bioanalyzer. Comment on this clonotype: The specificity of this receptor is unknown. The sample holds no much larger clone one base away, and base qualities are not on file.

The TCR beta CDR3 regions were amplified from the RNA transcripts. A first-round RT-PCR of the TCR CDR3 used the HTBI primer set with the Qiagen OneStep RT-PCR kit. A second multiplex PCR round built the libraries, followed by size selection and purification. Libraries were sequenced paired-end with 100 bp reads on an Illumina HiSeq2000. The original pipeline was this. Raw data were processed with SOAPnuke, discarding reads with adapters, uncalled bases, mean Phred below 15, or no exact constant-primer or identifier match. High-quality paired reads were merged with COPE v1.2.5, and unique nucleotide sequences were defined as clonotypes. MiTCR v1.1 was used to align the clonotypes against IMGT TRBV, TRBD and TRBJ reference segments. The analysis included only V-J combinations with a frequency above 0.0001, which together covered 99.2% of the repertoires. A TCS score was defined as the ratio of F50 (clonal expansion) to E x V (chaos), with BLOSUM62-based TCRdist applied between CDR3 peptides within each V-J. Welch's t-statistics and random forest reduced 500 to 650 V-J features to about 13, which were used in a naive Bayes classifier (R e1071). The public reads were reprocessed in TCRdb via fastp at Q25 and MiXCR, keeping in-frame beta chains. A single entry per CDR3 protein holds the most common genes and DNA from its merged rows. The V and J calls follow TCRdb's processing rather than the paper's. The sample table lists hundreds of thousands of distinct CDR3 sequences, about 15% of them with a count of one. About 12% of the sample is in the top ten clones.

Study-wide findings and limitations: No statistical method was used to set the sample size in advance, and investigators knew the group allocation. Blood samples also contained most of the expanded thyroid clonotypes (frequency above 0.001), which suggests that blood repertoires may reflect thyroid immune responses. A model built on a 13 V-J signature distinguished ophthalmopathy from stable hyperthyroidism, reaching approximately 89% sensitivity and around 81% specificity in cross-validation and 80%/75% in testing. In validation, the model predicted progression to ophthalmopathy a median of roughly 6.5 months before onset, with around 70% sensitivity and around 76% specificity.

For CDR1 and CDR2, the germline V gene (reference sequence) lists MNHEY and SMNVEV. V loses 0 bases at its end and J loses 2 bases; junction bases beyond the gene matches: 5. From the cysteine through the phenylalanine, the CDR3 covers 16 amino acids. The kept DNA is CDR3 alone, 48 bases in frame from the first base. What was sequenced was blood. The chain was built from TRBV27 and TRBJ2-7; 9 central nucleotides agree with TRBD1. The receptor was derived from a woman in her fifties or sixties with Graves' ophthalmopathy. Read as DNA, the sequence is TGTGCCAGCAGTTTATCAACCGGGACAGGGACCTACGAGCAGTACTTC. It specifies CASSLSTGTGTYEQYF.